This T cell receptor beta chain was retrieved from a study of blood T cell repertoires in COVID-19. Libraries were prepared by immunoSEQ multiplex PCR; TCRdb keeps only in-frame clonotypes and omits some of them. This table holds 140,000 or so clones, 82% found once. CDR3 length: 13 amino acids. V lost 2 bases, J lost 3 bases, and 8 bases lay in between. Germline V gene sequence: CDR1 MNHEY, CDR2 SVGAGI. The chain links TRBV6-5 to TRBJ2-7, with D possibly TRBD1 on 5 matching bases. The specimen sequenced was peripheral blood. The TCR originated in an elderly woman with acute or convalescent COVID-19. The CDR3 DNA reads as TGTGCCAGCAGTTACCGGCAGGGCTACGAGCAGTACTTC. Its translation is CASSYRQGYEQYF.